Here is one TCR beta chain with its context. The antigen is not known. This sample was included in a study of yellow fever vaccine responses in identical twins. TCRdb reprocessed the RT-PCR reads via MiXCR and lists one record per CDR3 protein. In the table there are 20,000 or so distinct CDR3 sequences, 65% to 85% of which are singletons. V gave up 2 bases and J gave up 5 bases, with 9 bases separating them. Germline CDR1 and CDR2: MNHEY and SMNVEV (reference sequence). CDR3 length: 13 residues. Study-wide results and caveats: Twins reportedly mounted vaccine T cell responses that seemed partly convergent, partly personalized.

The sequence derives from a young woman who received the yellow fever vaccine. The sequencing here drew on T cells from blood (PBMCs), unsorted or a sorted subset (not recorded which), taken before or after yellow fever vaccination (not recorded which). The chain has TRBV27 and TRBJ2-5, with unresolved D. The CDR3 loop reads CASSLGHQETQYF. In nucleotides, the CDR3 is TGTGCCAGCAGTTTAGGGCATCAGGAGACCCAGTACTTC.